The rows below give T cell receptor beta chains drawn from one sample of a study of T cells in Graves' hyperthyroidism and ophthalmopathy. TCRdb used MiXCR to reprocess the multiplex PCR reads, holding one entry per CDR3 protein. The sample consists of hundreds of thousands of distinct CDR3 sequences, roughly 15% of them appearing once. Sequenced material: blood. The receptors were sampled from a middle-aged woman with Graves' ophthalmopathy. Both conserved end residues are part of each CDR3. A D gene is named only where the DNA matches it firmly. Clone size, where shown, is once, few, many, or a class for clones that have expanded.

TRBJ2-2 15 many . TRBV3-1 TGTGCCAGCAGCGCCAGGGGTCCGAACACCGGGGAGCTGTTTTTT CASSARGPNTGELFF
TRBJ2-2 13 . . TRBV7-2 TGTGCCAGCAGCTTAGTATGGTCCTCGGGGCTGTTTTTT CASSLVWSSGLFF
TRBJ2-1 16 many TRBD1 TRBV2 TGTGCCAGCAGGACGGGGACAGGAGGAAGGATCAACGAGCAGTTCTTC CASRTGTGGRINEQFF
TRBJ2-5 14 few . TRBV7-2 TGTGCCAGCAGCTTAAAAGGGATCAAAGAGACCCAGTACTTC CASSLKGIKETQYF
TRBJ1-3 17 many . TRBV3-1 TGTGCCAGCAGCCAAGAGGGCAGTCCCAGGGGTGGAAACACCATATATTTT CASSQEGSPRGGNTIYF
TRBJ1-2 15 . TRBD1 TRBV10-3 TGTGCCATCAGTGACTCGACAGGGGGAGACTATGGCTACACCTTC CAISDSTGGDYGYTF
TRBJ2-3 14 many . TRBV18 TGTGCCAGCTCACCAAATAGCGACACAGATACGCAGTATTTT CASSPNSDTDTQYF
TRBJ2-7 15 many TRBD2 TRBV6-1 TGTGCCAGCAGTGAACGCGATAGCGGGAGTGCGGAGCAGTACTTC CASSERDSGSAEQYF
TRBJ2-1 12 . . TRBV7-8 TGTGCCAGCAGCACGGGGAGCAGTGAGCAGTTCTTC CASSTGSSEQFF
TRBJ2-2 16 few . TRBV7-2 TGTGCCAGCAGCTTCGGTAGGGCCCCGGGCACCGGGGAGCTGTTTTTT CASSFGRAPGTGELFF
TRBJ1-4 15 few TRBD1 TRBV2 TGTGCCAGCAGGTCAAACAGGGGGCCGAATGAAAAACTGTTTTTT CASRSNRGPNEKLFF
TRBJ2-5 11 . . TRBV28 TGTGCCAGCATTTGGCAAGAGACCCAGTACTTC CASIWQETQYF
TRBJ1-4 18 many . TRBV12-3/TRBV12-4 TGTGCCAGCAGCCTGGGACAAGGCGGGACCCCAACTAATGAAAAACTGTTTTTT CASSLGQGGTPTNEKLFF
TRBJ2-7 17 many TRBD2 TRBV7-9 TGTGCCAGCAGCCCCCCGGGAGTTAGCGGGCCGTCCTACGAGCAGTACTTC CASSPPGVSGPSYEQYF
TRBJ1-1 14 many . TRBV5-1 TGCGCCAGCAGCCCTACGACCCAAAACACTGAAGCTTTCTTT CASSPTTQNTEAFF
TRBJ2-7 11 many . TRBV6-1 TGTGCCAGCAGTCAACACTACGAGCAGTACTTC CASSQHYEQYF
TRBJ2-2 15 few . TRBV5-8 TGTGCCAGCAGCTTGGGAGGGGGTTACACCGGGGAGCTGTTTTTT CASSLGGGYTGELFF
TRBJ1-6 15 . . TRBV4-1 TGCGCCAGCAGCGCCCGAATAAGAGGGGATTCACCCCTCCACTTT CASSARIRGDSPLHF
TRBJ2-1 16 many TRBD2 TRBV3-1 TGTGCCAGCAGCCCCGACCGAGGTAGCGGGACTCATGAGCAGTTCTTC CASSPDRGSGTHEQFF
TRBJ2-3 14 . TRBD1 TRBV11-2 TGTGCCAGCAGCACCGACAGGGTGGTTGGTACGCAGTATTTT CASSTDRVVGTQYF
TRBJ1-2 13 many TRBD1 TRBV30 TGTGCCTGGAGTACCGGACAGGGGTTTAGCTACACCTTC CAWSTGQGFSYTF
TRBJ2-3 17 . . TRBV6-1 TGTGCCAGCAGTTCAACCGCGACGGACGCTAGCACAGATACGCAGTATTTT CASSSTATDASTDTQYF
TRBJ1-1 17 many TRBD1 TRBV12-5 TGTGCTAGTGGTTTGACCCGACAGGGAAGGACAGACACTGAAGCTTTCTTT CASGLTRQGRTDTEAFF
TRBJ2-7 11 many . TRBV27 TGTGCCAGCATCTTTGGGGTCGAGCAGTACTTC CASIFGVEQYF
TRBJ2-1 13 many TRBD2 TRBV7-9 TGTGCCACCCGACTAGCGGGAGACAATGAGCAGTTCTTC CATRLAGDNEQFF
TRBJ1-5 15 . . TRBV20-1 TGCAGTGCTTCTACAGGGTATCAAAGCAATCAGCCCCAGCATTTT CSASTGYQSNQPQHF
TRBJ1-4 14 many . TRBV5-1 TGCGCCAGCAGCTTGGTACCAACTAATGAAAAACTGTTTTTT CASSLVPTNEKLFF
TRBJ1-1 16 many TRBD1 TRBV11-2 TGTGCCAGCAGCCATGGGACAGGGGGTCGGTGGACTGAAGCTTTCTTT CASSHGTGGRWTEAFF
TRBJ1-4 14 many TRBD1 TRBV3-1 TGTGCCAGCAGCCAAGGGACAGGGATCTTAAAACTGTTTTTT CASSQGTGILKLFF
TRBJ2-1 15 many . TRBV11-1 TGTGCCAGCAGCTTAGGAACAGGGAAGGTGAATGAGCAGTTCTTC CASSLGTGKVNEQFF
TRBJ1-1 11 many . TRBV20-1 TGCAGTGCAAGCGGATTTAATGGTGCTTTCTTT CSASGFNGAFF
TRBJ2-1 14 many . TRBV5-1 TGCGCCAGCAGCTATCCTAGTGTTCCCAATGAGCAGTTCTTC CASSYPSVPNEQFF
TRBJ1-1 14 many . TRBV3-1 TGTGCCAGCAGCCAAGTTTGGGGGGCTGCCGAAGCTTTCTTT CASSQVWGAAEAFF
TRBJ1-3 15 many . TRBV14 TGTGCCAGCAGCTCCCCGGGATTGAGGGGAAACACCATATATTTT CASSSPGLRGNTIYF
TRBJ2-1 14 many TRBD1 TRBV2 TGTGCCCGGGACAGGACCCTTTCCTACAATGAGCAGTTCTTC CARDRTLSYNEQFF
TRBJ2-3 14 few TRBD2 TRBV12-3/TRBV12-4 TGTGCCAGCAGTGGAGCGGGAGAGGTGGCCCCGCAGTATTTT CASSGAGEVAPQYF
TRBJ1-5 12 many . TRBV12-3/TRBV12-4 TGTGCCAGCAGCCCCCCTGGGGGGCCCCAGCATTTT CASSPPGGPQHF
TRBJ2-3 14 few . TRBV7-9 TGTGCCAGCAGCCGTGGGACTGTGGCAGATACGCAGTATTTT CASSRGTVADTQYF
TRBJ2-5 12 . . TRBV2 TGTGCCAGCAGTGCCGTGAGAGAGACCCAGTACTTC CASSAVRETQYF
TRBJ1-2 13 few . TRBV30 TGTGCCTGGAGAAGAGGGGCAAGGGATGGCTACACCTTC CAWRRGARDGYTF
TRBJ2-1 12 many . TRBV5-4 TGTGCCAGCAGCCCCGGGGGAGCCGAGCAGTTCTTC CASSPGGAEQFF
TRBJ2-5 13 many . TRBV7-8 TGTGCCAGCAGCCGGGTGGCGAGAGAGACCCAGTACTTC CASSRVARETQYF
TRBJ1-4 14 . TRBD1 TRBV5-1 TGCGCCAGCAGCGCCGGGACAGGGAGTGAAAAACTGTTTTTT CASSAGTGSEKLFF
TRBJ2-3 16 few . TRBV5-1 TGCGCCAGCAGCGCCGAACAGGGATTTAGCACAGATACGCAGTATTTT CASSAEQGFSTDTQYF
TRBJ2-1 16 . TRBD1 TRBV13 TGTGCCAGCAGCTTAGTTTGGCAGGGGGCGCTCAATGAGCAGTTCTTC CASSLVWQGALNEQFF
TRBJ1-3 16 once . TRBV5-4 TGTGCCAGCAGCGGGCGTGGGGTGGACTCTGGAAACACCATATATTTT CASSGRGVDSGNTIYF
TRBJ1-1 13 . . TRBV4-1 TGCGCCAGCAAACAGGCGGTGAACACTGAAGCTTTCTTT CASKQAVNTEAFF
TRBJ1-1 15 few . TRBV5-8 TGTGCCAGCAGCCCACTAATGGGAGGAAACACTGAAGCTTTCTTT CASSPLMGGNTEAFF
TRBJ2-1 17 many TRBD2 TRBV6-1 TGTGCCAGCAGCCGAACCGGACTAGCGGGAGCACACAATGAGCAGTTCTTC CASSRTGLAGAHNEQFF
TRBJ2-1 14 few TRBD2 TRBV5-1 TGCTCGAGCCGGCGGGAGCCCCACTCTGAGGAGCAGTTCTTC CSSRREPHSEEQFF
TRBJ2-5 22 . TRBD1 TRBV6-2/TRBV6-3 TGTGCCAGCAGTTACTCGAGTGTCCAACGGCCGGGACAGGGAAGTAAGCAAGAGACCCAGTACTTC CASSYSSVQRPGQGSKQETQYF
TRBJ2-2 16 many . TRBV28 TGTGCCAGCAGTTTGGGAGTGACAGCTTACACCGGGGAGCTGTTTTTT CASSLGVTAYTGELFF
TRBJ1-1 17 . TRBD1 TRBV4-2 TGTGCCAGCAGCTCCCGGCAGGGGGGAGTAAAGAACACTGAAGCTTTCTTT CASSSRQGGVKNTEAFF
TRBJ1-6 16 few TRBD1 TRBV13 TGTGCCAGCAGCTTAGGCGGTGGGACAGGGGATTCACCCCTCCACTTT CASSLGGGTGDSPLHF
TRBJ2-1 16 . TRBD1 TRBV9 TGTGCCAGCAGCGTAGAGTCGGACAGGGGGCCTGGGGAGCAGTTCTTC CASSVESDRGPGEQFF
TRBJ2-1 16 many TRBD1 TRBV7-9 TGTGCCAGCAGCTTAGGCCAGCCTGACAGGGTGCATGAGCAGTTCTTC CASSLGQPDRVHEQFF
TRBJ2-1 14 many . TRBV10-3 TGTGCCATCAGTGTACAGGTCGGCGAAAATGAGCAGTTCTTC CAISVQVGENEQFF
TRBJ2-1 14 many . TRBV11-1 TGTGCCAGCAGCTTAGGGGGCGGGTCCAGGGAGCAGTTCTTC CASSLGGGSREQFF
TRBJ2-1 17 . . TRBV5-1 TGCGCCAGCAGCGGGGGCGAGACAGGAATCAACTACAATGAGCAGTTCTTC CASSGGETGINYNEQFF